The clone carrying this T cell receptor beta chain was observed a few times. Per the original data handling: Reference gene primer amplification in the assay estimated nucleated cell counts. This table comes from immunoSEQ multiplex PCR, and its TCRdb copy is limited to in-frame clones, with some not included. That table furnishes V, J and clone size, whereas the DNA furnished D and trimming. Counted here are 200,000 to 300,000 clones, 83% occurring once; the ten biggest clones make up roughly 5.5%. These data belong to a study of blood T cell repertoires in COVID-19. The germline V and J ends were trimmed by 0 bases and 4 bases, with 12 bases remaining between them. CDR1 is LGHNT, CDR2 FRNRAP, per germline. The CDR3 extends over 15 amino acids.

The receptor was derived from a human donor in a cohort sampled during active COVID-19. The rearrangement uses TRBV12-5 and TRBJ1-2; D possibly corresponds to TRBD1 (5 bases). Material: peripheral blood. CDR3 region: CASGLVGRESYGYTF. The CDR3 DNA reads TGTGCTAGTGGTTTGGTCGGCAGGGAATCCTATGGCTACACCTTC.